This entry concerns a single T cell receptor (beta chain). The antigen is undetermined. Treatment here: roughly ten-day PBMC culture with coronavirus spike peptide pools or control peptides (ViraFEST assay). The culture of a few million PBMCs per well included approximately 10 IU/ml IL-2 and roughly 9.7 ug/ml peptide pools. The entry originates in a study of vaccination and CD4 T cells after COVID-19. Trimming cost V 6 bases and J 2 bases, with 11 bases left between them. The CDR3 totals 13 residues. Cultured CD4+ T cells had their DNA profiled by the Oncomine TCR Beta short-read assay. Using its own MiXCR run on the PCR reads, TCRdb lists one record per CDR3 protein. The data hold roughly 13,000 distinct CDR3 sequences, with 30% to 35% observed a single time.

V usage is TRBV12-3 or TRBV12-4 and J usage is TRBJ2-7; perhaps TRBD2 as D (5 bases). This sequence originates from a human donor who had recovered from COVID-19. The sequencing input was CD4+ T cells from blood, cultured in vitro. The CDR3: CASSPGETYEQYF. The CDR3 DNA follows: TGTGCCAGCAGCCCCGGGGAGACCTACGAGCAGTACTTC.